The clone carrying this T cell receptor (beta chain) has ten or more counts. Its antigen is currently unknown. Ophthalmopathy in the patients scored at least 3 on Clinical Activity Score and at least 4 on NOSPECS grade, lasting under 3 months. The data derive from a study of T cells in Graves' hyperthyroidism and ophthalmopathy. Study-wide points: A median 6.5 months before onset, the model predicted ophthalmopathy. Among clonotypes expanded in thyroid above 0.001, most were also found in blood.

Trimming cost V 5 bases and J 7 bases, with 17 bases left between them. This CDR3 comprises 14 residues. CDR1 is SGHTA, CDR2 FQGNSA, per germline. Amplification yielded TCR beta CDR3 regions, with RNA transcripts as the source. RT-PCR in the first round (using the HTBI primer set) targeted the TCR CDR3. TCRdb independently ran MiXCR on the multiplex PCR reads; one entry per CDR3 protein. The table includes a few hundred thousand distinct CDR3 sequences, about 17% detected once. V gene TRBV7-2 combines with J gene TRBJ2-5, with a weak D call TRBD1 (7 bases). The sequencing sample was made of blood. This clonotype was obtained from a woman in her sixties or seventies with Graves' ophthalmopathy. The CDR3 region is CASSRGGTEATQYF. CDR3 in DNA: TGTGCCAGCAGCAGAGGCGGGACAGAGGCGACCCAGTACTTC.